The next 29 T cell receptor beta chains were all read from a single sample in a study of cytomegalovirus exposure and HLA in healthy donors. This PCR relied on a set of 60 Vbeta primers and 13 Jbeta primers. Data came from immunoSEQ multiplex PCR; TCRdb stores just in-frame clones and leaves some out. Of some 130,000 clones in the sample, approximately 8.9% were seen once. The sequencing sample was made of PBMCs. Every receptor here comes from a woman between 40 and 50 years old in good health and CMV-seropositive.

This clone has a handful of counts. The V gene is TRBV15, the J gene TRBJ2-1, with TRBD1 matching over 10 bases. Looked up from germline, CDR1 is LNHNV and CDR2 is YYDKDF (reference sequence). This CDR3 has 14 residues. The trim removed 8 bases at V and 8 bases at J, leaving 9 bases unmatched. The CDR3 region is CATGQTGGWDEQFF. The CDR3 nucleotides read TGTGCCACCGGCCAGACAGGGGGCTGGGATGAGCAGTTCTTC.

The chain employs TRBV5-5 and TRBJ1-6; D call uncertain. The CDR3 is 16 residues long. V lost 2 bases, J lost 0 bases, and 9 bases lay in between. Per the germline V gene, CDR1 is SGHKS and CDR2 is YYEKEE (reference sequence). The CDR3 region is CASSFSTSSYNSPLHF. The CDR3 coding sequence is TGTGCCAGCAGCTTTTCCACTAGCTCCTATAATTCACCCCTCCACTTT.

The sample holds a few counts of this clone. This same CDR3 is encoded by further DNA sequences in the sample. The chain links TRBV6-5 to TRBJ2-7, with D possibly matching TRBD2 (5 bases). This CDR3 comprises 13 residues. The V and J ends lost 8 bases and 0 bases respectively, with 11 bases between them. Germline V gives CDR1 MNHEY, CDR2 SVGAGI. In nucleotides, the CDR3 is TGTGCCAGCCGGGGTACCAGCTCCTACGAGCAGTACTTC. The encoded protein is CASRGTSSYEQYF.

This clone was seen a few times. The V call is TRBV9, the J call TRBJ2-5, with TRBD2 identical over 14 bases. The CDR3 runs 16 residues. CDR1 SGDLS and CDR2 YYNGEE come from the germline V gene. The junction had 1 base not matched to a gene; V was cut back by 2 bases and J by 1 base. CDR3 coding DNA: TGTGCCAGCAGCGTGACTAGCGGGGGGGCCCAAGAGACCCAGTACTTC. Its protein product is CASSVTSGGAQETQYF. The whole variable domain, remainder taken from reference TRBV9 and TRBJ2-5, is DSGVTQTPKHLITATGQRVTLRCSPRSGDLSVYWYQQSLDQGLQFLIQYYNGEERAKGNILERFSAQQFPDLHSELNLSSLELGDSALYFCASSVTSGGAQETQYFGPGTRLLVL.

V usage is TRBV9 and J usage is TRBJ2-7, with TRBD1 identical over 11 bases. The V and J ends lost 0 bases and 5 bases, in that order; junction bases with no gene match: 7. The germline CDR1 and CDR2 sequences are SGDLS and YYNGEE. The CDR3 contains 16 residues. CDR3 sequence: CASSVDGQGASDEQYF. The CDR3, as DNA: TGTGCCAGCAGCGTAGACGGACAGGGGGCTAGCGACGAGCAGTACTTC.

This clone was found a few times. The CDR3 sequence is CASSFGGGSSNEQYF. The CDR3 DNA reads as TGTGCCAGCAGCTTCGGGGGGGGGAGTTCAAACGAGCAGTACTTC. The chain is built from TRBV7-2 and TRBJ2-7; 8 bases agree with TRBD2. Germline-derived CDR1 and CDR2 are SGHTA and FQGNSA. Unmatched junction bases numbered 9, after V lost 3 bases and J lost 5 bases. CDR3 size: 15 residues.

The chain uses TRBV6-1 and TRBJ2-7; TRBD2 aligns across 7 bases. CDR1 and CDR2 from the germline V gene are MNHNS and SASEGT. V dropped 0 bases and J dropped 1; count of bases not matched to a gene: 3. The CDR3 runs to 15 residues. The CDR3 DNA sequence: TGTGCCAGCAGTGAAGCCCCTAGCGGATCCTACGAGCAGTACTTC. Translation: CASSEAPSGSYEQYF.

The sample holds one count of this clone. The V gene is TRBV7-2, the J gene TRBJ2-5, with TRBD2 matching over 7 bases. Germline V gene lookup returns CDR1 SGHTA and CDR2 FQGNSA. With 8 bases clipped from V and 9 bases from J, the junction kept 12 bases outside the gene matches. The CDR3 contains 13 residues. The CDR3 reads CASSQVAGEAQYF. CDR3 coding DNA: TGTGCCAGCTCGCAGGTTGCGGGGGAGGCCCAGTACTTC.

In its sample, this clone was seen a few times. This rearrangement joins TRBV7-9 to TRBJ2-5; 7 bases agree with TRBD1. The CDR3 loop spans 14 amino acids. Germline loops: CDR1 SEHNR, CDR2 FQNEAQ (reference sequence). J was trimmed by 5 bases and V by 4 bases; bases with no gene match: 7. CDR3 nucleotides: TGTGCCAGCAGCTCCTCGACAGGGCTTGAGACCCAGTACTTC. It is translated as CASSSSTGLETQYF.

This clone was detected a few times. Other DNA variants within this sample encode the same CDR3. The J gene is TRBJ1-2, the V gene TRBV14; 7 bases align to TRBD1. This CDR3 is built from 14 residues. Germline-derived CDR1 and CDR2 are SGHDN and FVKESK. V trimming: 1 base; J trimming: 3 bases; junction bases outside the gene matches: 2. As DNA, the CDR3 is TGTGCCAGCAGCCAAGGGACAGGCGACTATGGCTACACCTTC. This translates into CASSQGTGDYGYTF.

Only a few counts were recorded for this clone. The V call is TRBV5-5, the J call TRBJ1-1, with 8 positions matching TRBD1. Looked up from germline, CDR1 is SGHKS and CDR2 is YYEKEE (reference sequence). J lost 4 bases, V lost 4 bases, and 6 bases had no gene match. The CDR3 consists of 14 residues. The CDR3 here is CASSIGQGPTEAFF. CDR3 DNA: TGTGCCAGCAGCATAGGACAGGGTCCCACTGAAGCTTTCTTT.

This chain uses TRBV6-5 with TRBJ2-3, with D possibly being TRBD1 (5 bases). V was trimmed by 6 bases and J by 5 bases, leaving 12 bases between them. This CDR3 is 13 amino acids long. Germline values: CDR1 MNHEY, CDR2 SVGAGI. The CDR3 DNA is TGTGCCAGCAGGCCGACAGACCGAGATACGCAGTATTTT. Translated, it gives CASRPTDRDTQYF.

This clone occurred a few times. The chain has TRBV9 and TRBJ2-7, with 13 bases aligning to TRBD2. V lost 5 bases to trimming and J lost 0 bases; unmatched junction nucleotides: 5. The CDR3 totals 16 residues. The V gene's germline CDR1 is SGDLS and CDR2 YYNGEE. The CDR3, as DNA: TGTGCCAGCAGTCCAGGGACTAGCGGGGACTCCTACGAGCAGTACTTC. Residues: CASSPGTSGDSYEQYF.

The chain employs TRBV7-9 and TRBJ2-1, with a tentative D call TRBD1 (5 bases). Trimming removed 5 bases from V and 4 bases from J, with 15 bases in between. Looked up from germline, CDR1 is SEHNR and CDR2 is FQNEAQ (reference sequence). CDR3 length: 15 amino acids. In nucleotides, the CDR3 is TGTGCCAGCAGCCCCCTAAAGGGGTCTTACAATGAGCAGTTCTTC. It is translated as CASSPLKGSYNEQFF.

The V gene is TRBV12-5, the J gene TRBJ1-2; possible D gene TRBD1, 5 bases. Germline CDR1 and CDR2: LGHNT and FRNRAP. The CDR3 runs to 14 residues. Trimming stripped 4 bases from V and 2 bases from J, with 11 bases between. The chain's CDR3 is CASGSSGGNYGYTF. CDR3 DNA: TGTGCTAGTGGTTCTTCGGGGGGGAACTATGGCTACACCTTC. Full variable domain (outside the CDR3, taken from reference TRBV12-5 and TRBJ1-2): DARVTQTPRHKVTEMGQEVTMRCQPILGHNTVFWYRQTMMQGLELLAYFRNRAPLDDSGMPKDRFSAEMPDATLATLKIQPSEPRDSAVYFCASGSSGGNYGYTFGSGTRLTVV.

In this sample, this clone turned up a few times. J is TRBJ2-3 and V is TRBV4-3, with D maybe TRBD2 (6 bases). Trimming stripped 2 bases from V and 2 bases from J, with 8 bases between. This CDR3 has 14 residues. Germline V CDR1 and CDR2: LGHNA, YSLEER. CDR3 nucleotides: TGCGCCAGCAGCCAACGGGGGAACACAGATACGCAGTATTTT. Protein: CASSQRGNTDTQYF.

The gene calls are TRBV7-2 and TRBJ1-6; D may be TRBD1 (6 bases). Between the trimmed V and J ends, which lost 5 bases and 8 bases, there was a span of 10 bases. The CDR3 has 13 amino acids. CDR1 and CDR2 from the germline V gene are SGHTA and FQGNSA. CDR3 coding DNA: TGTGCCAGCAGCCCGGACAGTTATTCACCCCTCCACTTT. Translation gives CASSPDSYSPLHF.

The chain links TRBV7-9 to TRBJ1-4; TRBD1 matches 7 bases. Germline trimming cut 4 bases from V and 5 bases from J; bases unmatched to any gene: 10. Germline assignment: CDR1 SEHNR and CDR2 FQNEAQ (reference sequence). This CDR3 is 16 amino acids long. The DNA for the CDR3 is TGTGCCAGCAGCTGGGGATTGACAGGGACAAATGAAAAACTGTTTTTT. Encoded protein: CASSWGLTGTNEKLFF.

The V and J genes are TRBV4-1 and TRBJ2-7; 12 bases line up with TRBD2. The CDR3 length is 17 residues. J gave up 3 bases and V 0 bases, and 6 bases lay outside the gene matches. Germline values: CDR1 MGHRA, CDR2 YSYEKL. The CDR3 DNA reads as TGCGCCAGCAGCCAAGATAGGCTAGCGGGAGGGTTCTACGAGCAGTACTTC. Protein product: CASSQDRLAGGFYEQYF.

The chain joins TRBV25-1 to TRBJ1-3; no clear D gene. The CDR3 covers 13 residues. V shed 6 bases and J shed 0 bases, with 6 bases lying between them. From germline, CDR1 is MGHDK and CDR2 SYGVNS. CDR3 nucleotides: TGTGCCAGCAGGCAGTCCTCTGGAAACACCATATATTTT. Its protein is CASRQSSGNTIYF.

The rearrangement uses TRBV7-6 and TRBJ2-3, with 8 bases aligning to TRBD2. J lost 0 bases, V lost 2 bases, and 4 bases had no gene match. This CDR3 contains 16 residues. Germline lookup yields CDR1 SGHVS and CDR2 FNYEAQ. The CDR3 spells CASSLPRGGSTDTQYF. DNA of the CDR3: TGTGCCAGCAGCTTACCTCGGGGGGGAAGCACAGATACGCAGTATTTT.

This clone was counted between two and nine times. Different DNA sequences within this sample yield the same CDR3. The chain combines TRBV4-1 with TRBJ1-5, with D unclear. CDR3 length equals 14 residues. Germline-derived CDR1 and CDR2 are MGHRA and YSYEKL. The germline V and J ends were trimmed by 0 bases and 7 bases, with 10 bases remaining between them. CDR3 in amino acids: CASSQDQAKQPQHF. CDR3 sequence (DNA): TGCGCCAGCAGCCAAGATCAGGCCAAGCAGCCCCAGCATTTT.

The genes are TRBV14 and TRBJ1-2; 8 bases fit TRBD1. The CDR3 consists of 14 residues. Per the germline V gene, CDR1 is SGHDN and CDR2 is FVKESK. V shed 1 base, J shed 6 bases, and the junction held 4 bases outside the gene matches. The CDR3 is CASSQATGDHGYTF. CDR3 DNA: TGTGCCAGCAGCCAAGCGACAGGGGACCATGGCTACACCTTC.

The chain links TRBV7-9 to TRBJ2-1; a weak D match, TRBD1 (6 bases). Germline CDR1 SEHNR, CDR2 FQNEAQ (reference sequence). This CDR3 contains 15 residues. The V and J ends lost 1 base and 5 bases respectively, with 12 bases between them. The CDR3 sequence is CASSLVQQGNNEQFF. CDR3 nucleotide sequence: TGTGCCAGCAGCTTAGTACAACAGGGAAACAATGAGCAGTTCTTC.

This clone came up a few times. V gene TRBV15 combines with J gene TRBJ2-2; 7 bases line up with TRBD1. The germline gives CDR1 LNHNV, CDR2 YYDKDF (reference sequence). Germline trimming cut 4 bases from V and 7 bases from J; bases unmatched to any gene: 3. The length of the CDR3 is 13 residues. CDR3 bases: TGTGCCACCAGCAAAGACAGGGTCGGGGAGCTGTTTTTT. Amino acid sequence: CATSKDRVGELFF.

This chain connects TRBV11-3 to TRBJ1-1; 8 bases map to TRBD1. The V gene end was trimmed by 5 bases and the J gene end by 5 bases; junction bases not matched to a gene: 7. CDR1 and CDR2 (germline): SGHNT, YENEEA. The CDR3 has 14 amino acids. The CDR3 region is CASSHGQGQTEAFF. CDR3 in DNA: TGTGCCAGCAGCCACGGACAGGGTCAAACTGAAGCTTTCTTT.

The V call is TRBV29-1, the J call TRBJ2-7, with TRBD1 identical over 7 bases. V dropped 3 bases and J dropped 12; count of bases not matched to a gene: 5. The CDR3 runs 10 residues. Germline V gives CDR1 SQVTM, CDR2 ANQGSEA. The DNA of the CDR3 is TGCAGCGTTGAGGTTGACAGGGTGTACTTC. Protein product: CSVEVDRVYF.

The J gene is TRBJ2-5, the V gene TRBV2; no clear D gene. The CDR3 consists of 11 residues. The germline gives CDR1 SNHLY, CDR2 FYNNEI. V was shortened by 4 bases and J by 4 bases, with 4 bases between the two germline ends. CDR3 DNA sequence: TGTGCCAGCAGTGCGGGAGAGACCCAGTACTTC. It encodes CASSAGETQYF.

This clone was observed a handful of times. The chain links TRBV29-1 to TRBJ2-5, with 7 bases identical to TRBD1. The germline gives CDR1 SQVTM, CDR2 ANQGSEA. The CDR3 length is 13 residues. V was pared by 4 bases and J by 3 bases, with 5 bases of the junction left unmatched. In DNA, the CDR3 is TGCAGCGTTGTTGGACAGGCTGAAGAGACCCAGTACTTC. Its protein product is CSVVGQAEETQYF.